Listed below are T cell receptor beta chains from one sample, sequenced in a study of cytomegalovirus exposure and HLA in healthy donors. Measured with immunoSEQ multiplex PCR; TCRdb has only the in-frame clones, and not every one. This sample carries about 79,000 clones, roughly 93% of them seen once, and the ten largest clones take 3.6%. The sample consisted of PBMCs. All receptors derive from a woman in her 30s in good health and CMV-seronegative. Both conserved end residues are part of each CDR3. Each record gives: V gene, clone size, D gene, J gene, CDR3 DNA, CDR3 protein. The D gene is left open where the match is weak. Clone size is not always given. Where it is, it says once, few, many or a class for expanded clones.

V gene: TRBV2; clone size: -; D gene: TRBD1; J gene: TRBJ2-2; CDR3 DNA: TGTGCCAGCAGTCTCTCGGGACAGGGAAACACCGGGGAGCTGTTTTTT; CDR3 protein: CASSLSGQGNTGELFF
V gene: TRBV25-1; clone size: -; D gene: -; J gene: TRBJ1-1; CDR3 DNA: TGTGCCAGCAGACCAGTAGACAGACCGAACACTGAAGCTTTCTTT; CDR3 protein: CASRPVDRPNTEAFF
V gene: TRBV2; clone size: -; D gene: -; J gene: TRBJ2-2; CDR3 DNA: TGTGCCAGCAGCTTGGTCCCGAGGACCGGGGAGCTGTTTTTT; CDR3 protein: CASSLVPRTGELFF
V gene: TRBV9; clone size: -; D gene: TRBD1; J gene: TRBJ1-4; CDR3 DNA: TGTGCCAGCAACCTACAGGGGGCCGGAGGTGAAAAACTGTTTTTT; CDR3 protein: CASNLQGAGGEKLFF
V gene: TRBV28; clone size: once; D gene: -; J gene: TRBJ1-1; CDR3 DNA: TGTGCCAGCAGTTTAAGGTCTAGTTTGTCTACTGAAGCTTTCTTT; CDR3 protein: CASSLRSSLSTEAFF
V gene: TRBV10-3; clone size: -; D gene: TRBD1; J gene: TRBJ1-3; CDR3 DNA: TGTGCCACCGGGGACAGCTCTGGAAACACCATATATTTT; CDR3 protein: CATGDSSGNTIYF
V gene: TRBV9; clone size: -; D gene: -; J gene: TRBJ1-1; CDR3 DNA: TGTGCCAGCAGCGTAGGACAGACGAACACTGAAGCTTTCTTT; CDR3 protein: CASSVGQTNTEAFF
V gene: TRBV30; clone size: -; D gene: -; J gene: TRBJ1-5; CDR3 DNA: TGTGCCTGGAGTGCAAAGACAGCGATGCTGACTCAGCCCCAGCATTTT; CDR3 protein: CAWSAKTAMLTQPQHF
V gene: TRBV6-5; clone size: -; D gene: TRBD1; J gene: TRBJ1-2; CDR3 DNA: TGTGCCAGCAGTTACTCTCTACAGGGGTTTGATGGCTACACCTTC; CDR3 protein: CASSYSLQGFDGYTF
V gene: TRBV19; clone size: -; D gene: -; J gene: TRBJ1-4; CDR3 DNA: TGTGCCAGTGGATCGGGAAAGACTAAAAATGAAAAACTGTTTTTT; CDR3 protein: CASGSGKTKNEKLFF
V gene: TRBV28; clone size: -; D gene: TRBD1; J gene: TRBJ2-5; CDR3 DNA: TGTGCCAGCAGTTTATTGTCCGGGACAGGGCAAGAGACCCAGTACTTC; CDR3 protein: CASSLLSGTGQETQYF
V gene: TRBV28; clone size: -; D gene: -; J gene: TRBJ1-1; CDR3 DNA: TGTGCCAGCAGTTCGGGAGGTAGGAACACTGAAGCTTTCTTT; CDR3 protein: CASSSGGRNTEAFF
V gene: TRBV6-5; clone size: -; D gene: TRBD2; J gene: TRBJ2-1; CDR3 DNA: TGTGCCAGCAGCCCCGGACTAGCGGGTTACAATGAGCAGTTCTTC; CDR3 protein: CASSPGLAGYNEQFF
V gene: TRBV5-1; clone size: -; D gene: TRBD2; J gene: TRBJ2-7; CDR3 DNA: TGCGCCAGCAGCTTGGTCAAGCCCGGGACTAGTTTCTCCGAGCAGTACTTC; CDR3 protein: CASSLVKPGTSFSEQYF
V gene: TRBV5-4; clone size: -; D gene: -; J gene: TRBJ2-5; CDR3 DNA: TGTGCCAGCAGCCCGTCCTTGGGGCAGGAAGAGACCCAGTACTTC; CDR3 protein: CASSPSLGQEETQYF
V gene: TRBV5-4; clone size: once; D gene: -; J gene: TRBJ1-1; CDR3 DNA: TGTGCCAGCAGCTTGGCGGACACCGGAACCCGGGAAGCTTTCTTT; CDR3 protein: CASSLADTGTREAFF
V gene: TRBV27; clone size: -; D gene: TRBD1; J gene: TRBJ1-2; CDR3 DNA: TGTGCCAGCAGTTTGCGGCGGACAGGGGGAGCGTATGGCTACACCTTC; CDR3 protein: CASSLRRTGGAYGYTF
V gene: TRBV29-1; clone size: -; D gene: -; J gene: TRBJ1-1; CDR3 DNA: TGCAGCGTTCCGTCGAACACTGAAGCTTTCTTT; CDR3 protein: CSVPSNTEAFF
V gene: TRBV10-2; clone size: -; D gene: TRBD2; J gene: TRBJ2-1; CDR3 DNA: TGCGCCAGCAGTGTTACGACTAGCGGGGGGTACAATGAGCAGTTCTTC; CDR3 protein: CASSVTTSGGYNEQFF
V gene: TRBV27; clone size: -; D gene: -; J gene: TRBJ2-7; CDR3 DNA: TGTGCCAGCAGTCCTCAGGGCACAAGCTCCTACGAGCAGTACTTC; CDR3 protein: CASSPQGTSSYEQYF
V gene: TRBV4-1; clone size: -; D gene: TRBD2; J gene: TRBJ2-7; CDR3 DNA: TGCGCCAGCAGCCAAGGGGGACTACCCACCTACGAGCAGTACTTC; CDR3 protein: CASSQGGLPTYEQYF
V gene: TRBV11-2; clone size: -; D gene: TRBD1; J gene: TRBJ1-1; CDR3 DNA: TGTGCCAGCAGCTTAGGGGGGACAGGTAACACTGAAGCTTTCTTT; CDR3 protein: CASSLGGTGNTEAFF
V gene: TRBV19; clone size: -; D gene: -; J gene: TRBJ1-5; CDR3 DNA: TGTGCCAGTACCACGACTGGTAGTAGCAATCAGCCCCAGCATTTT; CDR3 protein: CASTTTGSSNQPQHF